A selection of T cell receptor beta chains follows, all from one sample in a study of T cells in Graves' hyperthyroidism and ophthalmopathy. TCRdb itself ran the multiplex PCR reads through MiXCR, one entry per CDR3 protein. The table includes approximately 370,000 distinct CDR3 sequences, just under 15% detected once. The sample was blood. These receptors came from a woman younger than 45 with Graves' hyperthyroidism. Both conserved end residues are part of each CDR3. The D gene is left open where the match is weak. Only part of the rows carry a size: once, few, many, or a class if the clone is expanded.

many	.	TRBV2	TRBJ2-3	CGSGISTDTQYF	TGTGGGTCGGGAATATCCACAGATACGCAGTATTTT
.	TRBD2	TRBV10-3	TRBJ2-1	CAISVLSSGYYNEQFF	TGTGCCATCAGTGTCCTTTCTAGCGGGTACTACAATGAGCAGTTCTTC
many	.	TRBV6-1	TRBJ2-7	CASSRGLGGPPYEQYF	TGTGCCAGCAGCCGCGGCTTGGGGGGACCCCCCTACGAGCAGTACTTC
.	.	TRBV10-3	TRBJ1-1	CAIRDTIDTEAFF	TGTGCCATAAGAGATACTATAGACACTGAAGCTTTCTTT
many	TRBD2	TRBV4-1	TRBJ2-5	CASSPGLAGIQETQYF	TGCGCCAGCAGCCCTGGACTAGCGGGGATCCAAGAGACCCAGTACTTC
.	.	TRBV19	TRBJ2-1	CASSRQPGYEQFF	TGTGCCAGTAGTAGGCAACCGGGATATGAGCAGTTCTTC
.	.	TRBV6-1	TRBJ2-6	CASSELIGANVLTF	TGTGCCAGCAGTGAACTAATCGGGGCCAACGTCCTGACTTTC
many	TRBD1	TRBV2	TRBJ1-6	CASRGQGGNNSPLHF	TGTGCCAGCAGGGGACAGGGGGGGAATAATTCACCCCTCCACTTT
once	.	TRBV6-1	TRBJ2-2	CASSAVAGFTGELFF	TGTGCCAGCAGTGCAGTCGCAGGCTTCACCGGGGAGCTGTTTTTT
many	TRBD1	TRBV18	TRBJ1-1	CASSPSSGGVTEAFF	TGTGCCAGCTCACCATCGTCAGGGGGCGTCACTGAAGCTTTCTTT
few	.	TRBV27	TRBJ2-5	CASSSLESQETQYF	TGTGCCAGCAGTTCCCTAGAGAGTCAAGAGACCCAGTACTTC
.	.	TRBV18	TRBJ2-4	CASSPQIAKNIQYF	TGTGCCAGCTCACCCCAAATAGCCAAAAACATTCAGTACTTC
many	.	TRBV20-1	TRBJ1-1	CSARLAGRYTEAFF	TGCAGTGCTAGACTTGCGGGCAGATACACTGAAGCTTTCTTT